This TCR beta chain was captured in a study of T cell changes during pregnancy in multiple sclerosis. Sequencing used immunoSEQ multiplex PCR; TCRdb keeps in-frame clones, though not all of them. The sample has approximately 43,000 clones; 94% are singletons. The TCR was taken from a female donor with multiple sclerosis, enrolled in a pregnancy study. The starting material was CD8+ T cells from peripheral blood mononuclear cells, obtained in the third trimester of pregnancy.

The CDR3 loop is CASISGEMDTGELFF. The DNA of the CDR3 is TGTGCCAGCATATCCGGGGAAATGGACACCGGGGAGCTGTTTTTT. The genes are TRBV27 and TRBJ2-2; maybe TRBD2 (5 bases). V lost 7 bases, J lost 3 bases, and 15 bases lay in between. The CDR3 contains 15 residues. CDR1 and CDR2 (germline): MNHEY, SMNVEV (reference sequence).